This T cell receptor beta chain appears in the sequencing data of a study of CD8 T cells in ankylosing spondylitis. Regarding the study as a whole: As reported, disease-linked clones showed significant enrichment in matched ankylosing spondylitis synovial fluid. In ankylosing spondylitis blood, a motif of about 8 highly homologous TCR beta variants appeared characteristic.

The V gene lost 2 bases and the J gene lost 5 bases, with 13 bases spanning the gap. There are 15 residues in the CDR3. Per germline, CDR1 MNHEY and CDR2 SVGAGI. TCRdb re-derived calls from the 5' RACE reads in MiXCR, one entry per CDR3 protein. This table holds approximately 140,000 distinct CDR3 sequences, roughly 8.4% found once. In this sample, this clonotype turned up many times. Its antigen remains unidentified. The genes are TRBV6-5 and TRBJ2-1, with D perhaps matching TRBD1 (7 bases). The source material was synovial fluid, either unsorted or a sorted T cell fraction (not recorded which). This receptor was taken from a male donor with ankylosing spondylitis. The CDR3: CASSYAGQLNNEQFF. For the CDR3, the DNA is TGTGCCAGCAGTTACGCGGGACAGCTAAACAATGAGCAGTTCTTC.